Below, 27 T cell receptor beta chains from the same sample are listed, as sequenced in a study of T cell responses to AZD1222 COVID-19 vaccine. Here immunoSEQ multiplex PCR was the method, and the copy in TCRdb shows in-frame clones only, minus some. The table lists 130,000 to 150,000 clones, approximately 88% of them singletons, with roughly 2.1% in the top ten. The source was peripheral blood, collected on day 0 of AZD1222 vaccination. The source is an adult in good health.

CDR3 protein: CASSLGVGLNTGELFF. The CDR3 nucleotides are TGTGCCAGCAGCTTAGGGGTAGGGCTGAACACCGGGGAGCTGTTTTTT. The rearrangement joins TRBV13 to TRBJ2-2, with no clear D. The CDR3 is 16 residues long. The V end lost 0 bases, the J end lost 1 base, and 9 bases lay between the germline ends. CDR1 and CDR2 from the germline V gene are PRHDT and FYEKMQ (reference sequence).

This clone was observed once. The gene calls are TRBV6-6 and TRBJ1-1, with D possibly TRBD1 on 6 matching bases. The CDR3 runs 17 residues. Germline V CDR1 and CDR2: MNHNY, SVGAGI (reference sequence). V lost 5 bases and J lost 9, with 28 bases in between. Here the CDR3 DNA reads TGTGCCAGCAGTCGCCCGGCGACAGGCCTCCCACGCCCAAAAGCTTTCTTT. Amino acids: CASSRPATGLPRPKAFF.

The V and J genes are TRBV5-8 and TRBJ2-1; 8 positions agree with TRBD1. With V trimmed by 0 bases and J by 1 base, 6 bases remained unmatched. Germline V gene data show CDR1 as SGHTS and CDR2 as YDEGEE. This CDR3 region has 17 residues. The chain's CDR3 is CASSLEDRARSYNEQFF. The CDR3, as DNA: TGTGCCAGCAGCTTGGAGGACAGGGCGAGGTCCTACAATGAGCAGTTCTTC.

This clone was picked up one time. This chain uses TRBV18 with TRBJ2-2, with 10 bases identical to TRBD1. Per the germline V gene, CDR1 is KGHSH and CDR2 is LQKENI. The CDR3 consists of 20 residues. Unmatched junction bases numbered 15, after V lost 5 bases and J lost 0 bases. The CDR3 loop reads CASSSKPGQGPPPNTGELFF. For the CDR3, the DNA is TGTGCCAGCTCATCCAAACCGGGACAGGGGCCTCCTCCGAACACCGGGGAGCTGTTTTTT.

The V and J genes are TRBV5-1 and TRBJ2-3, with a possible D match to TRBD2 (6 bases). V was trimmed by 3 bases and J by 2 bases, leaving 19 bases between them. Germline lookup yields CDR1 SGHRS and CDR2 YFSETQ. This CDR3 spans 17 amino acids. CDR3 coding DNA: TGCGCCAGCAGCTGGGCGACTAGACCCGCCGCCACAGATACGCAGTATTTT. Protein sequence: CASSWATRPAATDTQYF.

The V gene is TRBV18, the J gene TRBJ2-1; D unclear. Germline lookup yields CDR1 KGHSH and CDR2 LQKENI. Trimming stripped 3 bases from V and 8 bases from J, with 11 bases between. This CDR3 comprises 13 residues. As DNA, the CDR3 is TGTGCCAGCTCACCGGATACGGTCGATGAGCAGTTCTTC. This encodes CASSPDTVDEQFF.

The CDR3 bases are TGTGCCAGCAGCCGTCCCGATTGGGCCACTGAAGCTTTCTTT. The encoded protein is CASSRPDWATEAFF. The V and J genes are TRBV11-1 and TRBJ1-1; D remains unclear. Germline V gene data show CDR1 as SGHAT and CDR2 as FQDESV (reference sequence). The CDR3 is 14 amino acids. Trimming pared 5 bases from V and 4 bases from J, leaving 14 bases between.

The rearrangement links TRBV27 to TRBJ1-2, with TRBD1 as a possible D gene (6 bases). Trimming pared 5 bases from V and 4 bases from J, leaving 23 bases between. CDR3 length: 17 amino acids. The germline V gene has CDR1 MNHEY and CDR2 SMNVEV (reference sequence). CDR3 protein: CASSPTAGARLVYGYTF. The CDR3 DNA sequence: TGTGCCAGCAGTCCCACAGCGGGGGCGCGACTAGTCTATGGCTACACCTTC.

CDR3 nucleotide sequence: TGTGCCAGCAGCGTAGCCCCTCCGGGGTCTGGAAACACCATATATTTT. It yields the protein CASSVAPPGSGNTIYF. This rearrangement joins TRBV9 to TRBJ1-3; D not certain. V shed 0 bases and J shed 1 base, with 11 bases lying between them. The CDR3 totals 16 residues. Per the germline V gene, CDR1 is SGDLS and CDR2 is YYNGEE.

This clone was detected once. This chain connects TRBV7-2 to TRBJ2-1; the match to TRBD2 covers 10 bases. This CDR3 contains 14 residues. The V gene's germline CDR1 is SGHTA and CDR2 FQGNSA. The junction had 11 bases not matched to a gene; V was cut back by 5 bases and J by 13 bases. The CDR3 region has the DNA TGTGCCAGCAGCCCTGAGATTAGCGGGGGGTTCCAGTTCTTC. Encoded protein: CASSPEISGGFQFF.

The genes are TRBV6-4 and TRBJ1-2, with a possible D match to TRBD1 (5 bases). With 2 bases removed from V and 5 bases from J, the gap between germline ends came to 21 bases. Germline loops: CDR1 MRHNA, CDR2 SNTAGT. The CDR3 is made up of 17 amino acids. CDR3 residues: CASSDGQPSRLWYGYTF. In DNA, the CDR3 is TGTGCCAGCAGTGACGGACAACCCAGCCGATTATGGTATGGCTACACCTTC.

The chain links TRBV5-1 to TRBJ1-3, with TRBD1 as a possible D gene (5 bases). The germline V and J ends were trimmed by 4 bases and 0 bases, with 8 bases remaining between them. Germline lookup yields CDR1 SGHRS and CDR2 YFSETQ. CDR3 length equals 14 residues. CDR3 loop: CASSPGFSGNTIYF. CDR3 in DNA: TGCGCCAGCAGCCCAGGGTTCTCTGGAAACACCATATATTTT.

The CDR3 nucleotides are TGTGCCAGCAGCGCCTGGACAGCCAGTGGCTACACCTTC. Its translation is CASSAWTASGYTF. The rearrangement links TRBV9 to TRBJ1-2; tentative D call: TRBD1 (6 bases). Germline V gene data show CDR1 as SGDLS and CDR2 as YYNGEE. Trimming left V 3 bases short and J 7 bases short, with 13 bases between. This CDR3 is 13 amino acids long.

This rearrangement joins TRBV6-5 to TRBJ1-5; D ambiguous. CDR3 length: 13 residues. Germline lookup yields CDR1 MNHEY and CDR2 SVGAGI. V was cut by 0 bases and J by 7 bases, with 7 bases left in between. The CDR3 bases are TGTGCCAGCAGTTACTCGCCTAGCCAGCCCCAGCATTTT. Its translation: CASSYSPSQPQHF.

The gene calls are TRBV5-5 and TRBJ1-2, with 9 bases lining up with TRBD1. Germline loops: CDR1 SGHKS, CDR2 YYEKEE (reference sequence). The CDR3 has 14 residues. Trimming removed 0 bases from V and 4 bases from J; junction bases left unmatched: 1. The DNA for the CDR3 is TGTGCCAGCAGCTTGGGACAGGGGGGCTATGGCTACACCTTC. Translation gives CASSLGQGGYGYTF.

This chain joins TRBV9 and TRBJ2-2, with TRBD1 matching 10 bases. Germline CDR1 and CDR2: SGDLS and YYNGEE. The CDR3 totals 16 residues. After removal of 4 bases from V and 2 bases from J, the junction contained 5 bases not matched to a gene. The CDR3 DNA follows: TGTGCCAGCAGCTACGGACAGGGGGGTAACACCGGGGAGCTGTTTTTT. It is translated as CASSYGQGGNTGELFF.

The genes are TRBV11-1 and TRBJ2-7, with a possible D match to TRBD1 (5 bases). Germline V gene sequence: CDR1 SGHAT, CDR2 FQDESV (reference sequence). Trimming left V 5 bases short and J 1 base short, with 12 bases between. This CDR3 comprises 14 residues. The CDR3 sequence is CASSVEQVSYEQYF. CDR3 coding DNA: TGTGCCAGCAGCGTCGAACAGGTTTCCTACGAGCAGTACTTC.

This chain connects TRBV4-3 to TRBJ1-4; D is unclear. CDR1 and CDR2 from the germline V gene are LGHNA and YSLEER. The CDR3 has 15 amino acids. V lost 3 bases and J lost 2, with 10 bases in between. CDR3 residues: CASSHDRPTNEKLFF. CDR3 in DNA: TGCGCCAGCAGCCACGACCGGCCGACTAATGAAAAACTGTTTTTT.

The chain links TRBV11-2 to TRBJ1-5; maybe TRBD1 (5 bases). Trimming removed 1 base at V and 4 bases at J, with 8 bases between. In germline, CDR1 is SGHAT, CDR2 FQNNGV. The CDR3 totals 14 residues. CDR3: CASSLAGWNQPQHF. CDR3 nucleotides: TGTGCCAGCAGCTTAGCAGGGTGGAATCAGCCCCAGCATTTT.

This clone was recorded only once. V gene TRBV7-9 combines with J gene TRBJ1-1; TRBD1 agrees at 11 bases. The length of the CDR3 is 14 residues. After removal of 1 base from V and 8 bases from J, the junction contained 3 bases not matched to a gene. Germline CDR1 reads SEHNR; CDR2 reads FQNEAQ (reference sequence). The CDR3 protein is CASSLGGQGAEAFF. CDR3 DNA sequence: TGTGCCAGCAGCTTAGGAGGACAGGGGGCAGAAGCTTTCTTT.

The chain joins TRBV10-3 to TRBJ1-1, with D perhaps matching TRBD1 (5 bases). The V and J ends lost 7 bases and 7 bases respectively, with 16 bases between them. This CDR3 contains 13 residues. Germline V lookup: CDR1 ENHRY, CDR2 SYGVKD. The chain's CDR3 is CAINRREGDEAFF. DNA of the CDR3: TGTGCCATCAATCGGCGGGAAGGGGATGAAGCTTTCTTT.

The chain has TRBV11-2 and TRBJ1-1; D is undetermined. CDR3 length equals 16 residues. V lost 7 bases and J lost 4, with 22 bases in between. The germline gives CDR1 SGHAT, CDR2 FQNNGV. The CDR3 loop is CASTRGLARSVTEAFF. The CDR3 DNA follows: TGTGCCAGCACCCGAGGTCTGGCCAGGAGCGTCACTGAAGCTTTCTTT.

The chain has TRBV7-2 and TRBJ2-1; 12 bases line up with TRBD2. Trimming took 1 base from V and 0 from J; bases not matched to a gene: 7. Germline loops: CDR1 SGHTA, CDR2 FQGNSA. The CDR3 consists of 19 residues. Here the CDR3 DNA reads TGTGCCAGCAGCTTAGGGCCTAGCGGGAGGGGAAGCTCCTACAATGAGCAGTTCTTC. Protein sequence: CASSLGPSGRGSSYNEQFF.

This clone was detected only once. The rearrangement joins TRBV6-4 to TRBJ2-1, with D hard to call. This CDR3 is 13 amino acids long. Trimming removed 4 bases at V and 9 bases at J, with 13 bases between. CDR1 and CDR2 (germline): MRHNA, SNTAGT. The CDR3 coding sequence is TGTGCCAGCAGTGGATACTCGGACGGTGAGCAGTTCTTC. Its protein product is CASSGYSDGEQFF.

The table lists this clone with a few counts. The chain carries TRBV19 and TRBJ1-2; TRBD1 matches 9 bases. The CDR3 is 16 residues long. Germline V gene data show CDR1 as LNHDA and CDR2 as SQIVND (reference sequence). V shed 7 bases, J shed 8 bases, and the junction held 17 bases outside the gene matches. This chain's CDR3 is CASIPNLGQGRKGYTF. CDR3 coding DNA: TGTGCCAGTATTCCTAACTTGGGACAGGGCAGAAAAGGCTACACCTTC.

The chain couples TRBV27 to TRBJ1-2; D perhaps matches TRBD1 (6 bases). This CDR3 contains 15 residues. Trimming took off 0 bases at V and 4 bases at J, with 12 bases between the two ends. Per germline, CDR1 MNHEY and CDR2 SMNVEV (reference sequence). CDR3 sequence: CASSLSVQGAYGYTF. The CDR3 bases are TGTGCCAGCAGTTTATCGGTACAGGGAGCCTATGGCTACACCTTC.

The chain carries TRBV20-1 and TRBJ1-1, with D uncertain. The V end was cut by 5 bases, the J end by 1 base, with 5 bases between. CDR1 is DFQATT, CDR2 SNEGSKA, per germline (reference sequence). The CDR3 is 11 amino acids. The CDR3: CSAGRNTEAFF. The DNA of the CDR3 is TGCAGTGCTGGTAGGAACACTGAAGCTTTCTTT.